One sample yielded the 21 T cell receptor beta chains listed below, sequenced in a study of technical replicates of blood from several donors. The repertoire was sequenced with immunoSEQ multiplex PCR; TCRdb's copy has only in-frame clones and lacks some. The repertoire consists of several thousand clones, with 95% to 97% occurring once and the leading ten covering roughly 7%. The sequencing sample was made of PBMCs. Receptors originate from a human donor in good health.

J is TRBJ2-2 and V is TRBV2; 7 positions agree with TRBD1. The CDR3 extends over 16 amino acids. The V segment lost 4 bases and the J segment 0 bases; nucleotides outside the gene matches: 5. CDR1 is SNHLY, CDR2 FYNNEI, per germline. CDR3 nucleotides: TGTGCCAGCAGTGGTCAACAGGGGTCGAACACCGGGGAGCTGTTTTTT. This translates into CASSGQQGSNTGELFF.

The J gene is TRBJ1-4, the V gene TRBV6-6; weak D call: TRBD1 (5 bases). The V gene lost 7 bases and the J gene lost 4 bases, with 13 bases spanning the gap. This CDR3 region has 14 residues. The germline CDR1 and CDR2 sequences are MNHNY and SVGAGI (reference sequence). CDR3 sequence: CASTTRVHNEKLFF. The CDR3 nucleotides are TGTGCCAGCACCACCAGGGTTCATAATGAAAAACTGTTTTTT.

V gene TRBV5-4 combines with J gene TRBJ2-7, with D perhaps TRBD1 (5 bases). The CDR3 runs 13 residues. The germline V gene encodes CDR1 SGHNT and CDR2 YYREEE (reference sequence). Trimming left V 0 bases short and J 11 bases short, with 15 bases between. The CDR3 protein is CASSLDSLLDKYF. For the CDR3, the DNA is TGTGCCAGCAGCTTGGACTCTTTGTTGGACAAGTACTTC.

The rearrangement uses TRBV18 and TRBJ1-5; the D gene is possibly TRBD1 (5 bases). The V end lost 0 bases, the J end lost 6 bases, and 15 bases lay between the germline ends. This CDR3 is 16 amino acids long. In germline, CDR1 is KGHSH, CDR2 LQKENI. The CDR3 bases are TGTGCCAGCTCACCACCCGAGGCAGGGAAGCGTCAGCCCCAGCATTTT. Protein: CASSPPEAGKRQPQHF.

The V and J genes are TRBV27 and TRBJ2-3; D may be TRBD2 (5 bases). The CDR3 runs 16 residues. V lost 2 bases and J lost 2, with 14 bases in between. From germline, CDR1 is MNHEY and CDR2 SMNVEV (reference sequence). The CDR3 DNA reads as TGTGCCAGCAGTTTAATACCTGGACTCTCCACAGATACGCAGTATTTT. It codes for CASSLIPGLSTDTQYF.

V and J are TRBV7-9 and TRBJ1-1; 7 bases are a match to TRBD1. Losses at the gene ends were 10 bases for V and 4 bases for J; bases not matched to a gene: 9. Per the germline V gene, CDR1 is SEHNR and CDR2 is FQNEAQ (reference sequence). The CDR3 is 13 amino acids. The CDR3 protein is CAIDRVSGTEAFF. In nucleotides, the CDR3 is TGTGCCATTGACAGGGTTTCGGGCACTGAAGCTTTCTTT.

The chain employs TRBV2 and TRBJ2-7; TRBD2 is a possible D gene (5 bases). The CDR3 sequence is 16 residues long. Deletions cut 2 bases from V and 4 bases from J, with 18 bases between. Looked up from germline, CDR1 is SNHLY and CDR2 is FYNNEI. The CDR3: CASSERTARTGYEQYF. In DNA form, the CDR3 reads TGTGCCAGCAGTGAAAGAACAGCTAGAACGGGGTACGAGCAGTACTTC.

This sequence joins TRBV7-2 and TRBJ2-5, with D tentatively TRBD2 (5 bases). V gave up 2 bases and J gave up 4 bases, with 11 bases separating them. CDR1 and CDR2 from the germline V gene are SGHTA and FQGNSA. This CDR3 comprises 14 residues. The CDR3 nucleotides read TGTGCCAGCAGCTTATCGGAGGCACGAGAGACCCAGTACTTC. Amino acids: CASSLSEARETQYF. Based on the CDR3 plus reference TRBV7-2 and TRBJ2-5, the full variable domain is GAGVSQSPSNKVTEKGKDVELRCDPISGHTALYWYRQSLGQGLEFLIYFQGNSAPDKSGLPSDRFSAERTGGSVSTLTIQRTQQEDSAVYLCASSLSEARETQYFGPGTRLLVL.

The V and J genes are TRBV5-1 and TRBJ2-1, with D tentatively TRBD2 (6 bases). CDR1 and CDR2 from the germline V gene are SGHRS and YFSETQ. The CDR3 has 16 amino acids. Trimming removed 4 bases at V and 4 bases at J, with 18 bases between. The CDR3 nucleotides are TGCGCCAGCAGCCCCGAGGGGCACGGGGGATACAATGAGCAGTTCTTC. It yields the protein CASSPEGHGGYNEQFF.

The genes are TRBV5-6 and TRBJ2-3; D may be TRBD2 (5 bases). This CDR3 spans 15 amino acids. Germline V lookup: CDR1 SGHDT, CDR2 YYEEEE. V lost 3 bases, J lost 3 bases, and 14 bases lay in between. The CDR3 sequence: CASSSERRGTDTQYF. The DNA of the CDR3 is TGTGCCAGCAGCTCCGAGCGGAGAGGAACAGATACGCAGTATTTT.

The rearrangement joins TRBV29-1 to TRBJ2-3, with 9 bases identical to TRBD2. Germline values: CDR1 SQVTM, CDR2 ANQGSEA. Trimming took 2 bases from V and 6 from J; bases not matched to a gene: 9. CDR3 length: 15 residues. The CDR3 DNA is TGCAGCGTTGAAAAGGCTAGCGGGGAGAGGGATACGCAGTATTTT. Protein: CSVEKASGERDTQYF.

This clone was detected once. CDR3 residues: CASSRQPTYGYTF. In DNA, the CDR3 is TGCGCCAGCAGTCGACAGCCAACCTATGGCTACACCTTC. The rearrangement links TRBV10-1 to TRBJ1-2; possible D gene TRBD1, 5 bases. The CDR3 consists of 13 residues. Per germline, CDR1 WNHNN and CDR2 SYGVQD (reference sequence). The V end lost 5 bases, the J end lost 4 bases, and 11 bases lay between the germline ends.

The chain couples TRBV29-1 to TRBJ2-5; tentative D call: TRBD1 (5 bases). The CDR3 extends over 12 amino acids. From germline, CDR1 is SQVTM and CDR2 ANQGSEA. V was clipped by 5 bases and J by 1 base, with 8 bases between them. The CDR3 here is CSVKTVQETQYF. In DNA form, the CDR3 reads TGCAGCGTTAAGACAGTCCAAGAGACCCAGTACTTC.

The chain has TRBV5-6 and TRBJ2-2; TRBD1 agrees at 7 bases. With V trimmed by 7 bases and J by 6 bases, 3 bases remained unmatched. Germline V gene lookup returns CDR1 SGHDT and CDR2 YYEEEE. The CDR3 has 12 residues. The CDR3 DNA is TGTGCCAGCCGAACAGGGGCCGGGGAGCTGTTTTTT. Amino acids: CASRTGAGELFF.

The V gene is TRBV28, the J gene TRBJ2-3; TRBD2 aligns across 10 bases. The CDR3 is made up of 17 amino acids. In germline, CDR1 is MDHEN, CDR2 SYDVKM. Germline trimming cut 2 bases from V and 3 bases from J; bases unmatched to any gene: 8. The CDR3 protein is CASSLAAGGPETDTQYF. The DNA for the CDR3 is TGTGCCAGCAGTTTAGCAGCGGGAGGGCCGGAGACAGATACGCAGTATTTT.

The chain recombines TRBV10-3 with TRBJ2-2; TRBD1 aligns across 9 bases. CDR1 is ENHRY and CDR2 is SYGVKD in the germline V gene. The CDR3 is made up of 15 amino acids. V shed 4 bases, J shed 6 bases, and the junction held 6 bases outside the gene matches. CDR3 nucleotides: TGTGCCATCAGTGCACTACAGGGGGCGGCCGGGGAGCTGTTTTTT. Its protein is CAISALQGAAGELFF.

The chain employs TRBV27 and TRBJ1-5; tentatively, D is TRBD1 (6 bases). Trimming shortened V by 1 base and J by 6 bases, and 13 bases separated the two germline ends. The CDR3 length is 15 residues. Germline V gives CDR1 MNHEY, CDR2 SMNVEV (reference sequence). CDR3 protein: CASSLWGQGGQPQHF. The DNA for the CDR3 is TGTGCCAGCAGTTTATGGGGGCAGGGCGGTCAGCCCCAGCATTTT.

The chain recombines TRBV15 with TRBJ2-7, with D possibly being TRBD1 (5 bases). Germline V CDR1 and CDR2: LNHNV, YYDKDF (reference sequence). V lost 8 bases and J lost 3, with 20 bases in between. The CDR3 is 15 amino acids. This chain's CDR3 is CATFRPKGLDYEQYF. For the CDR3, the DNA is TGTGCCACCTTCCGACCTAAGGGGTTAGACTACGAGCAGTACTTC.

This clone has a single count. The CDR3 sequence is CASSVDWGGSYEQYF. CDR3 nucleotides: TGTGCCAGCAGTGTCGACTGGGGAGGCTCCTACGAGCAGTACTTC. The chain couples TRBV2 to TRBJ2-7, with D possibly TRBD2 on 6 matching bases. The CDR3 has 15 amino acids. The germline gives CDR1 SNHLY, CDR2 FYNNEI. V gave up 4 bases and J gave up 0 bases, with 13 bases separating them.

This sequence joins TRBV9 and TRBJ2-7, with D perhaps matching TRBD2 (6 bases). Trimming stripped 0 bases from V and 2 bases from J, with 15 bases between. From germline, CDR1 is SGDLS and CDR2 YYNGEE. The CDR3 length is 16 residues. CDR3 sequence (DNA): TGTGCCAGCAGCGTAGGGCCAGGGAGGCCGGCCTACGAGCAGTACTTC. Translating it yields CASSVGPGRPAYEQYF.

The V gene is TRBV30, the J gene TRBJ2-1; 7 positions agree with TRBD2. In germline, CDR1 is GTSNPN, CDR2 SVGIG (reference sequence). CDR3 length: 15 residues. V trimming: 0 bases; J trimming: 14 bases; junction bases outside the gene matches: 16. The CDR3 nucleotides read TGTGCCTGGAGTGTAAAAGTAGCGGGCGGACCTCAGAAGTTCTTC. Its translation: CAWSVKVAGGPQKFF. The whole variable domain, filled in from reference TRBV30 and TRBJ2-1, reads SQTIHQWPATLVQPVGSPLSLECTVEGTSNPNLYWYRQAAGRGLQLLFYSVGIGQISSEVPQNLSASRPQDRQFILSSKKLLLSDSGFYLCAWSVKVAGGPQKFFGPGTRLTVL.